Sequencing of this T cell receptor (beta chain) was carried out in a study of cytomegalovirus exposure and HLA in healthy donors. Germline values: CDR1 SGDLS, CDR2 YYNGEE. The CDR3 sequence is 14 residues long. V shed 0 bases and J 10 bases; nucleotides not matched to a gene: 6. It was with 60 Vbeta and 13 Jbeta primers that the PCR ran. TCRdb's copy holds only in-frame clones and misses some; the assay was immunoSEQ multiplex PCR. The data show 250,000 to 350,000 clones, with roughly 90% seen just once and roughly 4% held by the top ten. Sequencing input: PBMCs. The clonotype was recovered from a man in his forties in good health and CMV-seropositive. The chain carries TRBV9 and TRBJ2-1, with 8 bases that match TRBD1. In DNA form, the CDR3 reads TGTGCCAGCAGCGTAGAAAGGACAGGGAACGAGCAGTTCTTC. Its translation: CASSVERTGNEQFF.